This T cell receptor (beta chain) appears in the sequencing data of a study of T cell responses to AZD1222 COVID-19 vaccine. This clone has only one observation. Trimming cost V 5 bases and J 0 bases; bases outside gene matches: 9. The CDR3 spans 16 residues. Germline loops: CDR1 SGHDT, CDR2 YYEEEE. This table comes from immunoSEQ multiplex PCR, and its TCRdb copy is limited to in-frame clones, with some not included. This table has roughly 100,000 clones, 90% appearing once. This sequence joins TRBV5-6 and TRBJ2-3; 7 bases agree with TRBD1. Here the sequenced sample was peripheral blood, taken on day 0 of AZD1222 vaccination. This receptor was taken from an adult in good health. CDR3 region: CASRPRWDRSTDTQYF. The CDR3 nucleotides are TGTGCCAGCAGACCACGCTGGGACAGAAGCACAGATACGCAGTATTTT.